The clone carrying this TCR beta chain has just a few counts. Antigen unknown. The record originates from a study of T-cell memory formation after mild COVID-19. Study results and caveats: Contracting CD8+ clones were enriched in EMRA, CD4+ mainly in CM and EM.

The TCR alpha and TCR beta cDNA libraries, bearing sample barcodes and UMIs, were generated by 5'RACE using constant-segment primers. TCRdb redid the calling of the 5' RACE reads with MiXCR, one entry per CDR3 protein. The sample carries around 310,000 distinct CDR3 sequences, roughly 15% recorded once. CDR3 length: 14 amino acids. Germline V CDR1 and CDR2: SEHNR, FQNEAQ (reference sequence). With V trimmed by 8 bases and J by 3 bases, 3 bases remained unmatched. The chain carries TRBV7-9 and TRBJ2-2, with 10 positions matching TRBD1. Input material: PBMCs or a T cell subset sorted from them (not recorded which). The sequence was collected from a man aged 18 to 30 who had mild COVID-19 (a few samples of this study predate the infection). Cell type and time point are not known. For the CDR3, the DNA is TGTGCCAGCCTGACAGGGGGCTACACCGGGGAGCTGTTTTTT. The encoded protein is CASLTGGYTGELFF.